These 17 T cell receptor beta chains came from one sample sequenced in a study of T cell clones after liver transplantation. TCRdb's table, derived via immunoSEQ multiplex PCR, lists solely in-frame clones and lacks some. This table has more than 95,000 clones, 75% to 90% appearing once. The sequences come from CD4+ T cells from blood, collected before liver transplant. The source of these receptors is a human donor who received a liver transplant.

This clone was seen only a few times. V gene TRBV5-1 combines with J gene TRBJ2-1, with 10 bases fitting TRBD2. The CDR3 runs 19 residues. The V gene end was trimmed by 0 bases and the J gene end by 9 bases; junction bases not matched to a gene: 18. From germline, CDR1 is SGHRS and CDR2 YFSETQ. CDR3 coding DNA: TGCGCCAGCAGCTTGGCCCTTAGGGGAACTAGCGGGAAGGGGAGTGAGCAGTTCTTC. The encoded protein is CASSLALRGTSGKGSEQFF.

The V call is TRBV18, the J call TRBJ1-1, with D maybe TRBD1 (5 bases). The CDR3 spans 16 residues. The germline gives CDR1 KGHSH, CDR2 LQKENI. V lost 2 bases and J lost 3, with 16 bases in between. The CDR3 spells CASSPKSGVWDTEAFF. In nucleotides, the CDR3 is TGTGCCAGCTCACCAAAGTCGGGGGTGTGGGACACTGAAGCTTTCTTT.

This chain joins TRBV6-5 and TRBJ1-5; D possibly corresponds to TRBD1 (5 bases). Germline CDR1 is MNHEY and CDR2 is SVGAGI. The V and J ends lost 7 bases and 9 bases respectively, with 16 bases between them. The CDR3 is made up of 13 amino acids. The CDR3 region is CASTKSFGGPQHF. CDR3 DNA: TGTGCCAGCACTAAGTCCTTCGGGGGGCCCCAGCATTTT.

The chain couples TRBV27 to TRBJ1-5; possibly TRBD1 for D (6 bases). V lost 3 bases, J lost 3 bases, and 15 bases lay in between. Germline CDR1 is MNHEY and CDR2 is SMNVEV (reference sequence). The CDR3 contains 16 residues. The CDR3 spells CASSLAGGLDNQPQHF. The CDR3, as DNA: TGTGCCAGCAGTTTGGCGGGGGGGCTAGACAATCAGCCCCAGCATTTT.

The chain has TRBV28 and TRBJ2-3; 7 bases are a match to TRBD2. The junction had 2 bases not matched to a gene; V was cut back by 7 bases and J by 1 base. The CDR3 extends over 13 amino acids. Germline assignment: CDR1 MDHEN and CDR2 SYDVKM. CDR3 sequence: CASIAGGTDTQYF. CDR3 nucleotides: TGTGCCAGCATCGCGGGGGGCACAGATACGCAGTATTTT.

In regard to this clone: Other DNA sequences in this sample translate to the same CDR3. The chain uses TRBV5-1 and TRBJ2-5; D is perhaps TRBD2 (6 bases). The germline V and J ends were trimmed by 0 bases and 5 bases, with 8 bases remaining between them. The CDR3 has 13 amino acids. The germline CDR1 and CDR2 sequences are SGHRS and YFSETQ. The CDR3 DNA follows: TGCGCCAGCAGCTTGGGTGGAGGGGAGACCCAGTACTTC. Translated, it gives CASSLGGGETQYF.

This clone showed up just once. The chain is built from TRBV7-2 and TRBJ1-5; D not resolved. The CDR3 length is 14 residues. Germline CDR1 is SGHTA and CDR2 is FQGNSA. V was pared by 0 bases and J by 2 bases, with 5 bases between. The CDR3 loop is CASSLAWGNQPQHF. The CDR3 DNA is TGTGCCAGCAGCTTAGCTTGGGGCAATCAGCCCCAGCATTTT.

The chain has TRBV11-1 and TRBJ1-2; perhaps TRBD1 as D (6 bases). V lost 5 bases, J lost 4 bases, and 14 bases lay in between. This CDR3 contains 14 residues. CDR1 SGHAT and CDR2 FQDESV come from the germline V gene (reference sequence). The CDR3 is CASSLPGTIYGYTF. The CDR3, as DNA: TGTGCCAGCAGCCTACCCGGGACAATCTATGGCTACACCTTC.

The genes are TRBV4-3 and TRBJ2-7; the D is unclear. CDR1 and CDR2 (germline): LGHNA, YSLEER. The V gene lost 1 base and the J gene lost 7 bases, with 5 bases spanning the gap. The CDR3 totals 11 residues. The CDR3 reads CASSQAGEQYF. Written as DNA, the CDR3 is TGCGCCAGCAGCCAAGCTGGGGAGCAGTACTTC.

The chain carries TRBV5-4 and TRBJ2-1; the match to TRBD2 covers 8 bases. Germline lookup yields CDR1 SGHNT and CDR2 YYREEE (reference sequence). The junction had 3 bases not matched to a gene; V was cut back by 4 bases and J by 6 bases. The CDR3 length is 13 residues. As DNA, the CDR3 is TGTGCCAGCAGCGCCGGGACTAGCAATGAGCAGTTCTTC. It codes for CASSAGTSNEQFF.

The chain joins TRBV6-4 to TRBJ1-1, with TRBD1 as a possible D gene (5 bases). The V and J ends lost 6 bases and 1 base respectively, with 15 bases between them. The length of the CDR3 is 15 residues. Germline loops: CDR1 MRHNA, CDR2 SNTAGT. The CDR3 reads CASRNSGTGNTEAFF. DNA of the CDR3: TGTGCCAGCAGGAACTCGGGCACAGGGAACACTGAAGCTTTCTTT.

V is TRBV9 and J is TRBJ2-1; 11 positions agree with TRBD2. This CDR3 has 17 amino acids. Looked up from germline, CDR1 is SGDLS and CDR2 is YYNGEE. Losses at the gene ends were 3 bases for V and 7 bases for J; bases not matched to a gene: 12. The CDR3 DNA reads as TGTGCCAGCAGCGAAAATCCGGGACTAGCGGTCTATAATGAGCAGTTCTTC. Translation: CASSENPGLAVYNEQFF.

The CDR3 sequence: CASSSLRSTDTQYF. The CDR3 DNA sequence: TGTGCCAGCAGCTCACTCCGGAGCACAGATACGCAGTATTTT. The rearrangement uses TRBV7-3 and TRBJ2-3; no definite D call. There are 14 residues in the CDR3. Deletions cut 4 bases from V and 0 bases from J, with 8 bases between. Germline V gene data show CDR1 as SGHTA and CDR2 as FQGTGA.

This clone was found a few times. The gene calls are TRBV19 and TRBJ2-5; 7 bases map to TRBD2. Germline V gives CDR1 LNHDA, CDR2 SQIVND (reference sequence). J lost 2 bases, V lost 3 bases, and 6 bases had no gene match. There are 15 residues in the CDR3. CDR3 nucleotides: TGTGCCAGTAGTATGCGGGCTAGCGGTCAAGAGACCCAGTACTTC. This codes for CASSMRASGQETQYF.

This rearrangement joins TRBV19 to TRBJ2-3, with 11 positions matching TRBD2. V trimming: 3 bases; J trimming: 8 bases; junction bases outside the gene matches: 10. The CDR3 covers 16 residues. Germline V gives CDR1 LNHDA, CDR2 SQIVND (reference sequence). This CDR3 reads CASSIQTSGTRGTQYF. As DNA, the CDR3 is TGTGCCAGTAGTATCCAGACTAGCGGGACAAGAGGTACGCAGTATTTT.

The sample holds a few counts of this clone. The V gene is TRBV4-2, the J gene TRBJ2-2; TRBD1 or TRBD2 may be the D gene (6 bases each). The CDR3 runs to 16 residues. The V gene's germline CDR1 is LGHNA and CDR2 YNFKEQ. Trimming took off 4 bases at V and 2 bases at J, with 14 bases between the two ends. CDR3 sequence (DNA): TGTGCCAGCAGCCCCGGGGGCCTATATAACACCGGGGAGCTGTTTTTT. Translation gives CASSPGGLYNTGELFF.

The chain is built from TRBV5-4 and TRBJ2-7, with 7 positions matching TRBD1. The CDR3 runs 14 residues. Per germline, CDR1 SGHNT and CDR2 YYREEE (reference sequence). The J segment lost 5 bases and the V segment lost 4 bases, leaving 9 bases of the junction unmatched. The CDR3 DNA is TGTGCCAGCAGCCGGGAAGGACAGGCGGACGAGCAGTACTTC. As protein: CASSREGQADEQYF.